The next 22 T cell receptor beta chains were all read from a single sample in a study of blood T cell repertoires in COVID-19. Assay used: immunoSEQ multiplex PCR; TCRdb lists only in-frame clones, some missing. The data show fewer than 110,000 clones, approximately 84% seen once. Sequenced material: peripheral blood. The receptor source for this set is a human donor in a cohort sampled during active COVID-19.

This chain links TRBV4-1 with TRBJ2-7; 10 positions agree with TRBD1. CDR1 is MGHRA and CDR2 is YSYEKL in the germline V gene. The CDR3 has 16 amino acids. Trimming at V came to 2 bases and at J to 0 bases, leaving 4 bases not matched to a gene. The CDR3 is CASSQWGTGASYEQYF. CDR3 coding DNA: TGCGCCAGCAGCCAATGGGGGACAGGGGCCTCCTACGAGCAGTACTTC.

The CDR3 nucleotides are TGTGCCAGTAGTAACCTCCGGGGACAGGTCTACAATGAGCAGTTCTTC. This sequence encodes CASSNLRGQVYNEQFF. The V call is TRBV19, the J call TRBJ2-1, with 8 bases aligning to TRBD1. Germline loops: CDR1 LNHDA, CDR2 SQIVND (reference sequence). Trimming took 4 bases from V and 3 from J; bases not matched to a gene: 8. The CDR3 has 16 residues. Supplemented by reference TRBV19 and TRBJ2-1, the full variable domain reads DGGITQSPKYLFRKEGQNVTLSCEQNLNHDAMYWYRQDPGQGLRLIYYSQIVNDFQKGDIAEGYSVSREKKESFPLTVTSAQKNPTAFYLCASSNLRGQVYNEQFFGPGTRLTVL.

This chain joins TRBV6-5 and TRBJ2-7; the D gene is possibly TRBD1 (5 bases). The V and J ends lost 7 bases and 3 bases respectively, with 13 bases between them. Germline V gene lookup returns CDR1 MNHEY and CDR2 SVGAGI. The CDR3 runs 13 residues. DNA for the CDR3: TGTGCCAGCAAAGAACAGGCGAACTACGAGCAGTACTTC. It translates to CASKEQANYEQYF.

This chain links TRBV5-4 with TRBJ2-7, with 12 bases that match TRBD2. Germline V gene lookup returns CDR1 SGHNT and CDR2 YYREEE (reference sequence). The CDR3 contains 16 residues. Trimming cost V 0 bases and J 6 bases; bases outside gene matches: 7. CDR3: CASSLDGLAGGREQYF. DNA for the CDR3: TGTGCCAGCAGCTTGGATGGGCTAGCGGGGGGGCGCGAGCAGTACTTC.

This chain uses TRBV19 with TRBJ2-4; TRBD2 aligns across 10 bases. Trimming removed 3 bases from V and 6 bases from J; junction bases left unmatched: 8. The CDR3 runs to 16 residues. Germline-derived CDR1 and CDR2 are LNHDA and SQIVND (reference sequence). CDR3 DNA sequence: TGTGCCAGTAGTATTGCCAGCGGGGGGGCCTTAAACATTCAGTACTTC. It codes for CASSIASGGALNIQYF.

The rearrangement joins TRBV7-8 to TRBJ2-5; a possible D gene is TRBD1 (5 bases). Germline V CDR1 and CDR2: SGHVS, FQNEAQ. V lost 5 bases, J lost 1 base, and 11 bases lay in between. The CDR3 length is 14 residues. The CDR3 protein is CASSGKTAQETQYF. In DNA form, the CDR3 reads TGTGCCAGCAGCGGCAAGACAGCCCAAGAGACCCAGTACTTC.

This chain links TRBV15 with TRBJ2-7; the D is unclear. Deletions cut 5 bases from V and 2 bases from J, with 7 bases between. This CDR3 has 12 amino acids. Germline V gene sequence: CDR1 LNHNV, CDR2 YYDKDF (reference sequence). CDR3 sequence: CATSRSAYEQYF. CDR3 sequence (DNA): TGTGCCACCAGCCGCAGCGCCTACGAGCAGTACTTC.

The chain couples TRBV10-1 to TRBJ2-7, with TRBD2 matching 7 bases. Trimming took 3 bases from V and 1 from J; bases not matched to a gene: 0. The CDR3 consists of 13 residues. Germline assignment: CDR1 WNHNN and CDR2 SYGVQD (reference sequence). This CDR3 reads CASSDGGSYEQYF. The CDR3 region has the DNA TGCGCCAGCAGTGACGGGGGGTCCTACGAGCAGTACTTC.

The chain combines TRBV18 with TRBJ2-2, with 12 bases aligning to TRBD2. From germline, CDR1 is KGHSH and CDR2 LQKENI. This CDR3 spans 17 amino acids. With 2 bases clipped from V and 2 bases from J, the junction kept 3 bases outside the gene matches. Here the CDR3 DNA reads TGTGCCAGCTCACCAAGGACTAGCGGGAAAAACACCGGGGAGCTGTTTTTT. The encoded protein is CASSPRTSGKNTGELFF.

This rearrangement joins TRBV27 to TRBJ2-1; 7 nucleotides match TRBD2. The CDR3 is 16 residues long. V lost 6 bases to trimming and J lost 10 bases; unmatched junction nucleotides: 18. Germline assignment: CDR1 MNHEY and CDR2 SMNVEV (reference sequence). CDR3: CASSRSAGDYPVEQFF. CDR3 nucleotide sequence: TGTGCCAGCAGCCGATCCGCCGGGGACTACCCTGTAGAGCAGTTCTTC.

The chain employs TRBV7-3 and TRBJ2-1; 8 bases line up with TRBD2. This CDR3 region has 16 residues. The germline V gene encodes CDR1 SGHTA and CDR2 FQGTGA. The trim removed 8 bases at V and 2 bases at J, leaving 11 bases unmatched. CDR3 residues: CASRSLSGSTYNEQFF. Written as DNA, the CDR3 is TGTGCCAGCCGAAGCCTAAGCGGGAGCACCTACAATGAGCAGTTCTTC. Filled out from reference TRBV7-3 and TRBJ2-1, the complete variable domain reads GAGVSQTPSNKVTEKGKYVELRCDPISGHTALYWYRQSLGQGPEFLIYFQGTGAADDSGLPNDRFFAVRPEGSVSTLKIQRTERGDSAVYLCASRSLSGSTYNEQFFGPGTRLTVL.

The CDR3 here is CASSLFRNTEAFF. CDR3 coding DNA: TGTGCCAGCAGTTTATTTCGGAACACTGAAGCTTTCTTT. The J gene is TRBJ1-1, the V gene TRBV27; no firm D call. Germline loops: CDR1 MNHEY, CDR2 SMNVEV (reference sequence). This CDR3 comprises 13 residues. Trimming left V 1 base short and J 1 base short, with 4 bases between.

The V and J genes are TRBV7-9 and TRBJ1-2, with 9 positions matching TRBD1. The germline gives CDR1 SEHNR, CDR2 FQNEAQ (reference sequence). J gave up 8 bases and V 1 base, and 2 bases lay outside the gene matches. The CDR3 covers 13 residues. The CDR3 sequence: CASSLGTGAGYTF. CDR3 sequence (DNA): TGTGCCAGCAGCTTAGGGACAGGGGCCGGCTACACCTTC. Drawing the rest from reference TRBV7-9 and TRBJ1-2, the complete variable domain is DTGVSQNPRHKITKRGQNVTFRCDPISEHNRLYWYRQTLGQGPEFLTYFQNEAQLEKSRLLSDRFSAERPKGSFSTLEIQRTEQGDSAMYLCASSLGTGAGYTFGSGTRLTVV.

The chain's CDR3 is CASSAPRGRGYTF. CDR3 in DNA: TGTGCCAGCAGTGCACCCAGGGGGCGTGGCTACACCTTC. The chain uses TRBV28 and TRBJ1-2, with 8 nucleotides matching TRBD1. The V gene end was trimmed by 5 bases and the J gene end by 7 bases; junction bases not matched to a gene: 6. CDR3 size: 13 residues. The germline V gene has CDR1 MDHEN and CDR2 SYDVKM.

The chain recombines TRBV28 with TRBJ2-2, with D perhaps TRBD1 (6 bases). CDR1 and CDR2 from the germline V gene are MDHEN and SYDVKM. Trimming took off 3 bases at V and 7 bases at J, with 12 bases between the two ends. The CDR3 is 14 residues long. DNA of the CDR3: TGTGCCAGCAGTTTGGGGGCGCGATTCGGGGAGCTGTTTTTT. Protein sequence: CASSLGARFGELFF.

J is TRBJ2-3 and V is TRBV7-2; 7 bases map to TRBD2. Germline CDR1 is SGHTA and CDR2 is FQGNSA. V shed 4 bases and J 0 bases; nucleotides not matched to a gene: 4. The CDR3 is made up of 15 amino acids. CDR3 residues: CASSSSGLSTDTQYF. CDR3 in DNA: TGTGCCAGCAGCTCTAGCGGCTTGAGCACAGATACGCAGTATTTT.

This chain joins TRBV7-9 and TRBJ2-1, with 9 bases lining up with TRBD2. The ends lost 5 bases at V and 0 bases at J; junction bases unmatched: 5. The V gene's germline CDR1 is SEHNR and CDR2 FQNEAQ (reference sequence). This CDR3 region has 16 residues. The CDR3 is CASSAGSGSSYNEQFF. The CDR3 DNA is TGTGCCAGCAGCGCTGGTAGCGGGAGCTCCTACAATGAGCAGTTCTTC. Variable domain in full (rest from reference TRBV7-9 and TRBJ2-1): DTGVSQNPRHKITKRGQNVTFRCDPISEHNRLYWYRQTLGQGPEFLTYFQNEAQLEKSRLLSDRFSAERPKGSFSTLEIQRTEQGDSAMYLCASSAGSGSSYNEQFFGPGTRLTVL.

The chain recombines TRBV18 with TRBJ2-7; 7 bases are shared with TRBD1. In germline, CDR1 is KGHSH, CDR2 LQKENI. This CDR3 contains 15 residues. The J segment lost 2 bases and the V segment lost 3 bases, leaving 7 bases of the junction unmatched. The CDR3 nucleotides are TGTGCCAGCTCACCCGGACAGGTCGATACCTACGAGCAGTACTTC. The encoded protein is CASSPGQVDTYEQYF.

V gene TRBV6-1 combines with J gene TRBJ2-7, with TRBD2 matching 10 bases. The germline gives CDR1 MNHNS, CDR2 SASEGT. CDR3 length: 15 residues. V shed 1 base and J 7 bases; nucleotides not matched to a gene: 7. The DNA of the CDR3 is TGTGCCAGCAGTGAAGAAGCGGGAGGGCCGGGGGAGCAGTACTTC. It is translated as CASSEEAGGPGEQYF.

The CDR3 sequence: CASSQLKARDTQYF. CDR3 nucleotide sequence: TGTGCCAGCAGCCAACTTAAAGCAAGAGATACGCAGTATTTT. V is TRBV14 and J is TRBJ2-3; D remains unclear. Germline values: CDR1 SGHDN, CDR2 FVKESK. V lost 2 bases and J 5 bases, leaving 11 bases between the germline ends. The CDR3 is 14 residues long.

The chain recombines TRBV5-1 with TRBJ2-3; 7 bases are shared with TRBD2. Trimming cost V 0 bases and J 7 bases; bases outside gene matches: 11. Germline V lookup: CDR1 SGHRS, CDR2 YFSETQ. CDR3 length equals 16 residues. The CDR3 protein is CASSLVPSGTTYTQYF. Written as DNA, the CDR3 is TGCGCCAGCAGCTTGGTCCCTAGCGGTACCACCTATACGCAGTATTTT.

This sequence joins TRBV5-5 and TRBJ2-7; D is uncertain. The CDR3 covers 13 residues. Per germline, CDR1 SGHKS and CDR2 YYEKEE (reference sequence). V was trimmed by 3 bases and J by 3 bases, leaving 10 bases between them. The CDR3: CASSSRQDYEQYF. Written as DNA, the CDR3 is TGTGCCAGCAGCTCCCGACAAGACTACGAGCAGTACTTC.